This T cell receptor beta chain was observed in a study of blood T cell repertoires in COVID-19 (dated by TCRdb to the early 2020s). Study-wide context: Samples from collaborators originated in the United States, Italy and Spain and spanned both the acute and convalescent phases of COVID-19. The prospective study material was composed of cDNA or gDNA derived from T cells, B-cell-depleted T cells, or PBMCs. Subjects who had been exposed to COVID-19, were actively infected with it, or had recovered from it provided the deeply sampled blood TCRbeta repertoires that made up the dataset. A freely available public database, intended as a resource for researchers studying the immune response to SARS-CoV-2, is where the repertoires were released. The samples were drawn from two sources: the first 160 participants of the ongoing ImmuneRACE study, and 1,254 subjects contributed by 6 global collaborators. Sample metadata almost always included a de-identified subject ID, COVID-19 status, age in years and sex. Where available, HLA class I and class II types were obtained from metadata supplied by the sample provider rather than from assay-based typing. Results the study describes overall, beyond this receptor: The amount of clinical and demographic metadata varied by source and participant and was provided uncurated.

TCRbeta CDR3 regions were amplified from genomic DNA using the immunoSEQ Assay, a bias-controlled multiplex PCR. Turning to the authors' computational methods: The number of nucleated cells in each sample was estimated from the amplification of reference gene primers within the assay. To quantify the absolute abundance of each unique TCRbeta CDR3 rearrangement, sequence reads were collapsed and filtered. For each sample, productive Simpson clonality was calculated as the square root of Simpson's diversity index over productive rearrangements. Here the immuneACCESS table is served through TCRdb, limited to in-frame sequences with V and J called. Missing clones are a known gap in these copies; in checked studies unresolved V genes cover under half, and the rest lacks a known reason. V and J calls and clone size follow that table, whereas D and trimming were derived from the DNA. Recorded for this sample are about 200,000 clones; 80% to 90% of them occurred a single time. Clones ranked in the top ten supply approximately 13% of the sample.

Each collaborating institution followed its own protocols to collect whole blood in K2EDTA tubes. For TCRbeta analysis, collaborator samples were shipped as frozen whole blood, as isolated PBMCs, or as DNA extracted from either sample type. Regarding this clone: The antigen it recognizes is unknown. No qualities accompany the bases; no much larger clone lies one base away.

V loses 6 bases of germline sequence and J loses 4 bases, and the interval between the two ends is 7 bases. From the cysteine through the phenylalanine, the CDR3 covers 12 amino acids. CDR3 DNA only is kept here, 36 bases in frame from base 1. The germline V gene encodes CDR1 MGHDK and CDR2 SYGVNS. The chain uses TRBV25-1 and TRBJ1-5, with the D gene uncertain. The sample taken for sequencing was peripheral blood. The receptor was isolated from a human donor in a cohort sampled during active COVID-19. This receptor carries the CDR3 CASRQDNQPQHF. The nucleotide sequence is TGTGCCAGCAGGCAGGATAATCAGCCCCAGCATTTT.